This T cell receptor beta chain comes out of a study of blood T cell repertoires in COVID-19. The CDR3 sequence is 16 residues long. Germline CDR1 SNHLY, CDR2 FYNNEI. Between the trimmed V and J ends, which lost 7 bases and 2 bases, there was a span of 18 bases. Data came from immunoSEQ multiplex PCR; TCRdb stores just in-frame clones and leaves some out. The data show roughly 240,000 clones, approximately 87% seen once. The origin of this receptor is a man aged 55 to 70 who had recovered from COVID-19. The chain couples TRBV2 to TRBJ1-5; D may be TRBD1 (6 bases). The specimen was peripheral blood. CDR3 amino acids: CASTLGGVRGNQPQHF. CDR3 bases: TGTGCCAGCACTCTAGGGGGGGTCAGGGGCAATCAGCCCCAGCATTTT.